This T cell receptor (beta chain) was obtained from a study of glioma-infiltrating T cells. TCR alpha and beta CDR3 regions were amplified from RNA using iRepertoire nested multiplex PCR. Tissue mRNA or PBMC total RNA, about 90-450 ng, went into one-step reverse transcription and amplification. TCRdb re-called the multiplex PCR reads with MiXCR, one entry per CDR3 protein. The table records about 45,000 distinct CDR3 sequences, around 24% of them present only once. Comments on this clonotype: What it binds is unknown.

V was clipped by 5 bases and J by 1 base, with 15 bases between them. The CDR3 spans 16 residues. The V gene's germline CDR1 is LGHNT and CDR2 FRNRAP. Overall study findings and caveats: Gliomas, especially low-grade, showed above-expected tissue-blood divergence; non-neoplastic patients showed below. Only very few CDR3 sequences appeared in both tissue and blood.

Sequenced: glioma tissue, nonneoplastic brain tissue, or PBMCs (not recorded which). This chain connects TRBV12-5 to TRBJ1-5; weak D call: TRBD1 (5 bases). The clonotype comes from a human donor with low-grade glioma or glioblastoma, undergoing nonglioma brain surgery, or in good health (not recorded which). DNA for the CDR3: TGTGCTAGTGGTCCCGACGGGGGTGGGAGCAATCAGCCCCAGCATTTT. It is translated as CASGPDGGGSNQPQHF.